This T cell receptor (beta chain) came from a study of regulatory T cells in long-lasting Graves disease. In the study overall: The study counted Graves' disease as persistent given over 5 years of antithyroid drugs and positive TSH receptor antibodies.

Time point meaning: persistent/refractory GD, antithyroid drugs over 5 years with positive TRAb. Generation of the TCR library employed RNA extracted from PBMCs. The V and J ends lost 3 bases and 3 bases, in that order; junction bases with no gene match: 2. CDR3 size: 15 residues. CDR1 SGHRS and CDR2 YFSETQ come from the germline V gene. Overall study results and limits: Patients whose Graves' disease persisted exhibited lower TCR diversity than those newly diagnosed.

This clonotype has just a few counts. Its matching antigen is unknown. The authors built TCR beta libraries using iRepertoire HTBI primers and Arm-PCR of CDR3 regions. Original analysis: Gene usage covered 62 TRBV and 14 TRBJ segments. TCRdb called the multiplex PCR reads again in MiXCR, with one record for every CDR3 protein. TCRdb, not the original authors, processed these V and J calls. The profile shows 400,000 to 500,000 distinct CDR3 sequences, 20% to 25% of them singletons. The TCR was taken from a female donor with Graves disease. V is TRBV5-1 and J is TRBJ2-6, with 8 nucleotides matching TRBD1. The specimen was peripheral blood mononuclear cells (PBMCs), collected when the disease was refractory, from a patient treated with antithyroid drugs. The CDR3 region is CASSSRGLGANVLTF. For the CDR3, the DNA is TGCGCCAGCAGCTCCAGGGGGCTTGGGGCCAACGTCCTGACTTTC.